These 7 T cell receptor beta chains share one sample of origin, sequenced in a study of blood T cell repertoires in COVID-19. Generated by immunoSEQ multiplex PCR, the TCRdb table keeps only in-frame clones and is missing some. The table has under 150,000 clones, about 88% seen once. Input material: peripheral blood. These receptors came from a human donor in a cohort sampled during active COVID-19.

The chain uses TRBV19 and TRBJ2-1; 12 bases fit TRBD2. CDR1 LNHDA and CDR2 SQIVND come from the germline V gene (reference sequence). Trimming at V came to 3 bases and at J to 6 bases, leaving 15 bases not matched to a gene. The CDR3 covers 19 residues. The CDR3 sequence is CASSIRLAGDLALVNEQFF. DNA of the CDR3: TGTGCCAGTAGTATCCGACTAGCGGGAGATCTCGCGTTAGTCAATGAGCAGTTCTTC.

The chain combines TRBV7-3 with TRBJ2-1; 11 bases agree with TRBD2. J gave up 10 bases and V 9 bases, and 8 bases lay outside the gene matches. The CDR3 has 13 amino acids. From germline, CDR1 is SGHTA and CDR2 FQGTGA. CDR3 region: CASSGGATREQFF. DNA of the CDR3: TGTGCCAGTAGCGGGGGGGCCACGCGGGAGCAGTTCTTC.

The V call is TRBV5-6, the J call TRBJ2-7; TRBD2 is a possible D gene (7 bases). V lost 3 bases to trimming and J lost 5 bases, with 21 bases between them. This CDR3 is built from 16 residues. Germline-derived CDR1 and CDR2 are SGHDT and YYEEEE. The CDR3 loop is CASSSYVGGAMNEQYF. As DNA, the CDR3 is TGTGCCAGCAGCTCGTACGTTGGGGGGGCAATGAACGAGCAGTACTTC.

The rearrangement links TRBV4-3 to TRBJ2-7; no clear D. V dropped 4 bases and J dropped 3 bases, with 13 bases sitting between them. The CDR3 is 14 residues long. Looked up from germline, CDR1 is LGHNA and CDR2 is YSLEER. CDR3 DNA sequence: TGCGCCAGCAGCCCAAATGAGGCTTACTACGAGCAGTACTTC. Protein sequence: CASSPNEAYYEQYF.

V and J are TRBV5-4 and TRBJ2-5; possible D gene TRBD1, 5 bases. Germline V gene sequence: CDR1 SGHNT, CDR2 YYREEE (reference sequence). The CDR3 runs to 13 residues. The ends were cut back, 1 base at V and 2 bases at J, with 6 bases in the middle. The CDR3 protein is CASSLRGQETQYF. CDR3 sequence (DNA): TGTGCCAGCAGCTTGAGGGGACAAGAGACCCAGTACTTC.

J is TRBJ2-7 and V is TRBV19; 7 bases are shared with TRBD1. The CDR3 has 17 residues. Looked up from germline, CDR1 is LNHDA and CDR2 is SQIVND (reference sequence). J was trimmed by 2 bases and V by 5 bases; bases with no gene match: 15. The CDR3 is CASSPLGAGGRTYEQYF. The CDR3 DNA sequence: TGTGCCAGTAGTCCCCTAGGTGCAGGGGGAAGGACCTACGAGCAGTACTTC.

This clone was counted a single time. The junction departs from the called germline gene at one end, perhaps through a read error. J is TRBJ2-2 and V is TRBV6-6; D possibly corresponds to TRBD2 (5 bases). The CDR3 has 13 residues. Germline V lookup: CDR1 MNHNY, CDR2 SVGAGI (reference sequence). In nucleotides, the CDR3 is TGTGCCAGCAGTCCCGATTCCCCCGGGAAGCTGTTTTTT. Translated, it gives CASSPDSPGKLFF.